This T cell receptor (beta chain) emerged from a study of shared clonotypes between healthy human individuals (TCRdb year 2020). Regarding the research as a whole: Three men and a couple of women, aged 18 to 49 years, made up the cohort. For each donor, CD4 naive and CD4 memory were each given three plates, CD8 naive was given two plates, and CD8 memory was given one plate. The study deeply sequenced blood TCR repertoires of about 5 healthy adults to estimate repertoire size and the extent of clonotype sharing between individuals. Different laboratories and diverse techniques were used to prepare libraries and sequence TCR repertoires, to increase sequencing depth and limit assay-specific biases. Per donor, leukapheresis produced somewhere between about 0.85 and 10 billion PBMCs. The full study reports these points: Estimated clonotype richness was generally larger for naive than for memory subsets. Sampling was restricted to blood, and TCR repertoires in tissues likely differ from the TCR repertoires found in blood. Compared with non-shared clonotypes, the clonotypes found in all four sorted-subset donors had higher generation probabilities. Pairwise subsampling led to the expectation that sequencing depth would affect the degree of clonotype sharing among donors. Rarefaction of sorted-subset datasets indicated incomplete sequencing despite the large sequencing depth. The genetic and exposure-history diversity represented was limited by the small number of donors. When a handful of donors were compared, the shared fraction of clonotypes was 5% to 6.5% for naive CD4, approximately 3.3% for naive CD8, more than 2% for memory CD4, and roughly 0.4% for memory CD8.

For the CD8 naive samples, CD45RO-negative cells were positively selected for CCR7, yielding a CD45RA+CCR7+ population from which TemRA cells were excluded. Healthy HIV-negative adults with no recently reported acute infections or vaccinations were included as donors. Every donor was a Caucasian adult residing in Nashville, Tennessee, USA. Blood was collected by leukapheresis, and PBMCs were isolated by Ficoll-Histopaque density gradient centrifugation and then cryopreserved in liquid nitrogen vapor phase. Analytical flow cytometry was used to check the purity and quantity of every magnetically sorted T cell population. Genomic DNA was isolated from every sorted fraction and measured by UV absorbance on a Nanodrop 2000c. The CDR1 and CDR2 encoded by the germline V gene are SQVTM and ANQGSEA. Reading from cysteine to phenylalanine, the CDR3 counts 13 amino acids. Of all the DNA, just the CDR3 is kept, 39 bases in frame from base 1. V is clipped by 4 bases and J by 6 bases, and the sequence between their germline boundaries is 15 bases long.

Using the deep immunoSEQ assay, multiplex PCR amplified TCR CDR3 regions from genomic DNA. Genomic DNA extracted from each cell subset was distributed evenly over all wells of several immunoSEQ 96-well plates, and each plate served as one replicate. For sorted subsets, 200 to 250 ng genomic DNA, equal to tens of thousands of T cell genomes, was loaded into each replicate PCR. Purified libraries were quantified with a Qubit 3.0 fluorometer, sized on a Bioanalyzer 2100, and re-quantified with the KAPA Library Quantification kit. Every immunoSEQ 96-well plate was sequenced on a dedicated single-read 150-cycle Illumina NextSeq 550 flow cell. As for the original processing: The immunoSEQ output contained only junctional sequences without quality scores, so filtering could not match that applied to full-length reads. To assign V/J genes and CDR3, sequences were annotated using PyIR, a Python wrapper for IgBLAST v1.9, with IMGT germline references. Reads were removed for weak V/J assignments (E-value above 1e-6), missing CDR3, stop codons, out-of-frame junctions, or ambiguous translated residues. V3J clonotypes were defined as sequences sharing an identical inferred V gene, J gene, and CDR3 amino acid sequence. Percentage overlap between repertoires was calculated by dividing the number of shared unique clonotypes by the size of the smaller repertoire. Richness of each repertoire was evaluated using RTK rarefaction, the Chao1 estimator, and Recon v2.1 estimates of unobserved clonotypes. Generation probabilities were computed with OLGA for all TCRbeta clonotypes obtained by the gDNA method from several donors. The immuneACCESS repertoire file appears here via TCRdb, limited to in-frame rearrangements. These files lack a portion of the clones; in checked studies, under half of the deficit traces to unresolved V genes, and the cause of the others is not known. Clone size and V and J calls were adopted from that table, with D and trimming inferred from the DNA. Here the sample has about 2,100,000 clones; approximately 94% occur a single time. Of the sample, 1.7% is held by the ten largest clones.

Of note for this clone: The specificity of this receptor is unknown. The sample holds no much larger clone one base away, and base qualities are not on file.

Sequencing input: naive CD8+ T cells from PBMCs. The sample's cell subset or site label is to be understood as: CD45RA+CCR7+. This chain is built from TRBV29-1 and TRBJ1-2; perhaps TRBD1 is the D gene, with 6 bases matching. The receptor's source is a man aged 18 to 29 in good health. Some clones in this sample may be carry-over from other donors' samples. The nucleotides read TGCAGCGTTGCCCTCCCGGGGGGCGATGGCTACACCTTC. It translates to CSVALPGGDGYTF.